Listed below are T cell receptor beta chains from one sample, sequenced in a study of T cells after yellow fever vaccination. TCRdb redid the calling of the 5' RACE reads with MiXCR, one entry per CDR3 protein. The table shows 250,000 to 400,000 distinct CDR3 sequences, with over 3.5% occurring only once. The starting material was PBMCs, obtained 5 days after the yellow fever booster vaccination. The source is a man between 18 and 29 years old who received the YFV17D yellow fever vaccine. The CDR3 runs from the conserved cysteine through the conserved F or W. D genes are given only for firm matches. Size tells how often a clone was seen (once, few, many) or the class of an expanded clone, and some rows leave it out.

clone_size	v_call	j_call	d_call	cdr3_aa	cdr3_nt
.	TRBV7-8	TRBJ2-2	.	CASSSPDTANTGELFF	TGTGCCAGCAGCTCACCCGACACCGCGAACACCGGGGAGCTGTTTTTT
.	TRBV7-2	TRBJ2-5	.	CASSSNGGQETQYF	TGTGCCAGCAGCTCAAACGGGGGACAAGAGACCCAGTACTTC
many	TRBV20-1	TRBJ1-5	TRBD1	CSARDYRGGNQPQHF	TGCAGTGCTAGAGATTACAGGGGTGGAAATCAGCCCCAGCATTTT
.	TRBV5-4	TRBJ1-1	.	CASSLEQANTEAFF	TGTGCCAGCAGCTTGGAACAGGCGAACACTGAAGCTTTCTTT
.	TRBV11-2	TRBJ1-2	.	CASSPPGRYGYTF	TGTGCCAGCAGCCCACCAGGCCGCTATGGCTACACCTTC
many	TRBV27	TRBJ1-1	.	CASGASAEAFF	TGTGCCAGCGGCGCGTCCGCTGAAGCTTTCTTT
.	TRBV6-2/TRBV6-3	TRBJ2-5	TRBD2	CASRTSGAETQYF	TGTGCCAGCAGGACTAGCGGCGCAGAGACCCAGTACTTC
many	TRBV27	TRBJ1-2	TRBD1	CASSSGQWGGYTF	TGTGCCAGCAGTTCGGGACAGTGGGGCGGCTACACCTTC
many	TRBV5-1	TRBJ2-7	.	CASSPDSLHSYEQYF	TGCGCCAGCAGCCCGGACAGCCTGCACTCCTACGAGCAGTACTTC
.	TRBV24-1	TRBJ1-5	.	CATGRGENQPQHF	TGTGCCACCGGACGCGGGGAGAATCAGCCCCAGCATTTT
.	TRBV5-1	TRBJ2-3	.	CASSLDSRLFTDTQYF	TGCGCCAGCAGCTTGGACAGCCGATTATTCACAGATACGCAGTATTTT
.	TRBV12-3/TRBV12-4	TRBJ1-3	.	CASSPVRAAGNTTYF	TGTGCCAGCAGCCCTGTTCGCGCGGCTGGAAACACCACATATTTT
many	TRBV27	TRBJ2-1	.	CASSWIRTDNEQFF	TGTGCCAGCAGTTGGATCCGGACAGACAATGAGCAGTTCTTC
many	TRBV4-3	TRBJ2-2	.	CASSQERGWRELFF	TGCGCCAGCAGCCAAGAACGAGGTTGGCGGGAGCTGTTTTTT
many	TRBV20-1	TRBJ1-1	.	CSATPTGNTEAFF	TGCAGTGCTACCCCGACAGGGAACACTGAAGCTTTCTTT
few	TRBV5-5	TRBJ1-5	.	CASSFSGPGNQPQHF	TGTGCCAGCAGCTTCTCCGGGCCCGGCAATCAGCCCCAGCATTTT
.	TRBV9	TRBJ2-7	.	CASSVGATGGNTYEQYF	TGTGCCAGCAGCGTAGGAGCGACAGGAGGGAACACCTACGAGCAGTACTTC
.	TRBV28	TRBJ2-1	.	CASSLPTGRGGNEQFF	TGTGCCAGCAGTTTACCCACCGGCAGGGGAGGTAATGAGCAGTTCTTC
few	TRBV7-9	TRBJ2-7	.	CASSLDYRGLYEQYF	TGTGCCAGCAGCTTAGATTACCGGGGACTCTACGAGCAGTACTTC
.	TRBV4-2	TRBJ2-1	TRBD2	CASSQGLAGQSSYNEQFF	TGTGCCAGCAGCCAAGGACTAGCGGGTCAGAGCTCCTACAATGAGCAGTTCTTC
.	TRBV7-3	TRBJ2-1	TRBD1	CASSFDRATYNEQFF	TGTGCCAGCAGCTTCGACAGGGCAACCTACAATGAGCAGTTCTTC
many	TRBV7-7	TRBJ2-5	.	CASSAWKETQYF	TGTGCCAGCAGCGCTTGGAAGGAGACCCAGTACTTC
few	TRBV7-2	TRBJ1-1	.	CASSLTFNTEAFF	TGTGCCAGCAGCTTAACGTTCAACACTGAAGCTTTCTTT
.	TRBV20-1	TRBJ1-5	.	CSARYSPQGNQPQHF	TGCAGTGCCAGATACTCACCACAGGGCAATCAGCCCCAGCATTTT
few	TRBV7-2	TRBJ1-1	.	CASSPELKAFF	TGTGCCAGCAGCCCCGAACTCAAAGCTTTCTTT
many	TRBV5-1	TRBJ2-5	.	CASAVGGGASETQYF	TGCGCCAGCGCCGTCGGTGGGGGGGCCTCCGAGACCCAGTACTTC
few	TRBV6-5	TRBJ2-7	.	CASTRSIVQSSYEQYF	TGTGCCAGCACCCGCTCAATCGTACAGAGCTCCTACGAGCAGTACTTC
many	TRBV6-2/TRBV6-3	TRBJ2-5	.	CASSYTETQYF	TGTGCCAGCAGTTACACGGAGACCCAGTACTTC
.	TRBV5-1	TRBJ1-4	.	CASSLLTATNEKLFF	TGCGCCAGCAGCTTATTAACCGCTACTAATGAAAAACTGTTTTTT
few	TRBV10-3	TRBJ2-2	.	CAIRAQPGQYTGELFF	TGTGCCATCAGAGCACAGCCGGGACAATACACCGGGGAGCTGTTTTTT
.	TRBV5-1	TRBJ1-4	.	CASSLQASNEKLFF	TGCGCCAGCAGCTTGCAGGCTTCTAATGAAAAACTGTTTTTT
many	TRBV5-1	TRBJ2-5	TRBD2	CASSLAGAQETQYF	TGCGCCAGCAGCTTAGCGGGGGCCCAAGAGACCCAGTACTTC
.	TRBV12-3/TRBV12-4	TRBJ2-2	.	CASRKTGNTGELFF	TGTGCCAGCAGGAAGACAGGGAACACCGGGGAGCTGTTTTTT
few	TRBV10-1	TRBJ2-5	.	CASSDSNGASSGHQETQYF	TGCGCCAGCAGTGATTCGAACGGGGCCTCATCGGGGCACCAAGAGACCCAGTACTTC
few	TRBV7-9	TRBJ1-5	.	CASSLGFRGDNQPQHF	TGTGCCAGCAGCTTAGGTTTTAGGGGGGACAATCAGCCCCAGCATTTT
many	TRBV5-4	TRBJ1-1	.	CASSLSTRMNTEAFF	TGTGCCAGCAGCTTATCCACCAGGATGAACACTGAAGCTTTCTTT
.	TRBV3-1	TRBJ2-5	.	CASSPTQVGSRTHF	TGTGCCAGCAGCCCAACTCAGGTTGGGAGCCGTACCCACTTC
few	TRBV12-3/TRBV12-4	TRBJ2-7	.	CASRSGRRALHEQYF	TGTGCCAGCAGGTCGGGACGGAGGGCGCTCCACGAGCAGTACTTC
few	TRBV12-3/TRBV12-4	TRBJ2-1	TRBD1	CASSLLGTGFPAHNEQFF	TGTGCCAGCAGTCTTCTAGGGACAGGCTTTCCAGCCCACAATGAGCAGTTCTTC
.	TRBV6-6	TRBJ2-1	.	CASSRDLYNEQFF	TGTGCCAGCAGCCGGGACTTGTACAATGAGCAGTTCTTC
.	TRBV5-1	TRBJ2-3	.	CASSQGLGTDTQYF	TGCGCCAGCAGCCAAGGGTTGGGCACAGATACGCAGTATTTT
many	TRBV7-2	TRBJ2-1	TRBD2	CASSFPRGAVNEQFF	TGTGCCAGCAGCTTTCCGCGGGGGGCCGTGAATGAGCAGTTCTTC
many	TRBV5-1	TRBJ1-1	.	CASSFLMTALNTEAFF	TGCGCCAGCAGCTTCCTAATGACAGCTTTGAACACTGAAGCTTTCTTT
many	TRBV4-3	TRBJ2-4	TRBD1	CASSQEGTGADLNIQYF	TGCGCCAGCAGCCAAGAGGGGACAGGGGCCGATTTGAACATTCAGTACTTC
many	TRBV20-1	TRBJ1-5	.	CSALTNRDKEPQHF	TGCAGTGCTCTGACCAATAGGGACAAGGAGCCCCAGCATTTT
few	TRBV6-6	TRBJ2-1	TRBD1	CASSPFGDRVPEQFF	TGTGCCAGCAGTCCCTTTGGGGACAGGGTCCCTGAGCAGTTCTTC
few	TRBV5-4	TRBJ2-3	TRBD2	CASSLEGRTSGGKTTDTQYF	TGTGCCAGCAGCTTGGAGGGGCGGACTAGCGGGGGGAAAACCACAGATACGCAGTATTTT
few	TRBV27	TRBJ1-2	.	CASSLSRQTNSYGYTF	TGTGCCAGCAGTTTATCACGGCAGACCAACAGCTATGGCTACACCTTC
few	TRBV6-2/TRBV6-3	TRBJ2-2	.	CASSYPKWQNTGELFF	TGTGCCAGCAGTTACCCAAAATGGCAGAACACCGGGGAGCTGTTTTTT
few	TRBV7-2	TRBJ2-6	TRBD2	CASSFPGRGASGANVLTF	TGTGCCAGCAGCTTTCCCGGGAGGGGCGCCTCTGGGGCCAACGTCCTGACTTTC
many	TRBV7-2	TRBJ2-3	.	CASRPYRVSGTDTQYF	TGTGCCAGCAGACCATACAGGGTGTCAGGCACAGATACGCAGTATTTT
.	TRBV5-1	TRBJ2-4	.	CASSEDGVANNIQYF	TGCGCCAGCAGCGAGGACGGAGTAGCCAATAACATTCAGTACTTC
few	TRBV28	TRBJ2-5	.	CASRIRGRETQYF	TGTGCCAGCAGGATTCGCGGTCGAGAGACCCAGTACTTC
.	TRBV27	TRBJ2-5	.	CASSSPLSETQYF	TGTGCCAGCAGTTCACCCTTGAGTGAGACCCAGTACTTC
.	TRBV5-1	TRBJ2-7	TRBD2	CASSLGSGGPYEQYF	TGCGCCAGCAGCTTGGGTTCGGGGGGGCCCTACGAGCAGTACTTC
.	TRBV12-3/TRBV12-4	TRBJ1-5	.	CASSWHSDNQPQHF	TGTGCCAGCAGTTGGCACAGCGACAATCAGCCCCAGCATTTT
few	TRBV7-9	TRBJ1-2	.	CASSLVSRGYGYTF	TGTGCCAGCAGCTTAGTATCACGGGGATATGGCTACACCTTC
few	TRBV20-1	TRBJ2-5	TRBD2	CSARGLAGKQETQYF	TGCAGTGCCAGAGGGCTAGCGGGGAAACAAGAGACCCAGTACTTC
few	TRBV6-1	TRBJ2-1	.	CASSEVGREQFF	TGTGCCAGCAGTGAAGTTGGGCGGGAGCAGTTCTTC